This T cell receptor beta chain was sequenced in a study of blood T cell repertoires in COVID-19. The overall study: Collection of acute and convalescent COVID-19 samples took place in the United States, Italy and Spain. T cells, B-cell-depleted T cells, or PBMCs provided the cDNA or gDNA that served as material.

Germline V lookup: CDR1 SSHAT, CDR2 FNYEAQ (reference sequence). The CDR3 spans 15 residues. V was clipped by 5 bases and J by 5 bases; unmatched bases: 8. Original handling: Using reference gene primer amplification, nucleated cell counts were estimated. Produced via immunoSEQ multiplex PCR; TCRdb's table is partial and in-frame only. That table gives V, J and clone size, and the DNA gave D and trimming. The table includes 50,000 to 55,000 clones, roughly 84% detected once. V and J are TRBV7-7 and TRBJ1-5; 8 bases map to TRBD1. This clonotype was obtained from a man aged 50 to 59 with active COVID-19. The sequencing input was peripheral blood. The CDR3 loop reads CASSPDGTGYQPQHF. CDR3 DNA: TGTGCCAGCAGCCCCGACGGGACAGGTTATCAGCCCCAGCATTTT.